These 7 T cell receptor beta chains share one sample of origin, sequenced in a study of response to subunit inactivated influenza vaccine (dated by TCRdb to about 2018). The library came from RT-PCR. The instrument was an Illumina HiSeq 2500. The public reads were quality trimmed at Q25 with fastp and then assembled into clones with MiXCR by TCRdb, keeping productive beta chains. Each CDR3 protein gets just one entry, which takes the most common genes and DNA from the rows behind it. A total of roughly 190,000 distinct CDR3 sequences appear in this sample, over 9.5% of them only once. The ten largest clonotypes hold over 25% of the sample. In addition, the sample was reused for a study of T cells expressing NK-cell markers. The second paper further reports: TCR beta cDNA libraries were made by 5'RACE template switching that added a universal primer site and unique molecular identifiers.

This specimen was CD8+ T cells sorted from PBMCs, taken 11 to 12 days after vaccination. The receptors originated from a man aged 45-60 years who received an inactivated influenza vaccine. Donor details come from another sample of the same person, matched by shared clones.

In its sample, this clonotype was seen a few times. V gene TRBV4-3 combines with J gene TRBJ1-1; D is ambiguous. Germline CDR1 LGHNA, CDR2 YSLEER. Trimming removed 0 bases from V and 2 bases from J, with 13 bases in between. There are 16 residues in the CDR3. The CDR3 DNA is TGCGCCAGCAGCCAAGATTTCCCGCAAGAAAACACTGAAGCTTTCTTT. This codes for CASSQDFPQENTEAFF.

This clonotype occurred a few times. The chain uses TRBV4-3 and TRBJ1-1; D is ambiguous. V gave up 5 bases and J gave up 0 bases, with 13 bases separating them. This CDR3 has 15 residues. Germline CDR1 LGHNA, CDR2 YSLEER. The CDR3 here is CASSWGEGLNTEAFF. The CDR3 DNA reads as TGCGCCAGCAGCTGGGGTGAAGGGCTGAACACTGAAGCTTTCTTT.

This clonotype occurred once. J is TRBJ2-6 and V is TRBV7-6; maybe TRBD1 (5 bases). The germline V gene encodes CDR1 SGHVS and CDR2 FNYEAQ. V was pared by 5 bases and J by 13 bases, with 30 bases between. There are 18 residues in the CDR3. CDR3 sequence reads: CASSPEVRPGPLVRVLTF. The CDR3 DNA reads TGTGCCAGCAGCCCAGAGGTCCGTCCAGGGCCTCTGGTTCGGGTCCTGACTTTC.

The rearrangement uses TRBV27 and TRBJ1-3, with D unresolved. Per germline, CDR1 MNHEY and CDR2 SMNVEV (reference sequence). The germline V and J ends were trimmed by 6 bases and 2 bases, with 5 bases remaining between them. The CDR3 is 12 amino acids. CDR3 loop: CASRRTGNTIYF. CDR3 bases: TGTGCCAGCAGGAGGACTGGAAACACCATATATTTT.

This clonotype appeared many times. V is TRBV7-9 and J is TRBJ2-7; D perhaps matches TRBD1 (5 bases). The V gene lost 1 base and the J gene lost 5 bases, with 9 bases spanning the gap. This CDR3 spans 13 amino acids. Germline V gene data show CDR1 as SEHNR and CDR2 as FQNEAQ (reference sequence). This chain's CDR3 is CASSLEQGNEQYF. The DNA of the CDR3 is TGTGCCAGCAGCTTAGAGCAGGGCAACGAGCAGTACTTC.

The chain uses TRBV3-1 and TRBJ2-3, with 8 positions matching TRBD1. Germline CDR1 reads LGHDT; CDR2 reads YNNKEL (reference sequence). J lost 2 bases, V lost 0 bases, and 4 bases had no gene match. This CDR3 comprises 16 residues. Here the CDR3 DNA reads TGTGCCAGCAGCCAAGACCTGGGACAGGCCACAGATACGCAGTATTTT. Its protein is CASSQDLGQATDTQYF.

V and J are TRBV7-9 and TRBJ2-7, with 7 bases aligning to TRBD2. The CDR3 extends over 14 amino acids. Germline CDR1 reads SEHNR; CDR2 reads FQNEAQ (reference sequence). The trim removed 5 bases at V and 4 bases at J, leaving 8 bases unmatched. In nucleotides, the CDR3 is TGTGCCAGCAGCCGAAGGACGGGAGGATACGAGCAGTACTTC. Its translation is CASSRRTGGYEQYF.